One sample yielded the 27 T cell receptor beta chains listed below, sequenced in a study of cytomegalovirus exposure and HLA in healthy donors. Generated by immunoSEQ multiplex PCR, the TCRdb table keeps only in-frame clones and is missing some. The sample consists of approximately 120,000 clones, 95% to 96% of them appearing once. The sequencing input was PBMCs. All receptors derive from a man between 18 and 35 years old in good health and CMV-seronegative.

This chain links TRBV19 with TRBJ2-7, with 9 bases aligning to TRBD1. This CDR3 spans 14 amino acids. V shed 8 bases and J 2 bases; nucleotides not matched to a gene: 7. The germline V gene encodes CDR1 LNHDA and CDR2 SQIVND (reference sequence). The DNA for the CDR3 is TGTGCCAGTGGCTTGACAGGGGGTACCTACGAGCAGTACTTC. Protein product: CASGLTGGTYEQYF.

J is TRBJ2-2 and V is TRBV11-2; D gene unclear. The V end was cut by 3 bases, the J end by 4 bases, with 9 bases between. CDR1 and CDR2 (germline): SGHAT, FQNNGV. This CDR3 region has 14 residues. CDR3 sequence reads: CASSFVHLTGELFF. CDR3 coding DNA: TGTGCCAGCAGCTTTGTACATCTCACCGGGGAGCTGTTTTTT.

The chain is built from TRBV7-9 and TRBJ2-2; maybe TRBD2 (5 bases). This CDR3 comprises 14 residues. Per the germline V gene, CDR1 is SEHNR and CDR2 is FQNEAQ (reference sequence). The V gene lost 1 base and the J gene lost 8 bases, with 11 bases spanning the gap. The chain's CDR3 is CASSLDIGVGELFF. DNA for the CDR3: TGTGCCAGCAGCTTAGACATCGGGGTAGGGGAGCTGTTTTTT.

The CDR3 loop is CASSRLASRDEQFF. For the CDR3, the DNA is TGTGCCAGCAGCCGTTTGGCTAGCAGAGATGAGCAGTTCTTC. The chain recombines TRBV7-7 with TRBJ2-1, with a tentative D call TRBD2 (5 bases). V was shortened by 5 bases and J by 8 bases, with 16 bases between the two germline ends. Looked up from germline, CDR1 is SSHAT and CDR2 is FNYEAQ (reference sequence). The CDR3 is made up of 14 amino acids.

CDR3 loop: CATDQGDTQYF. CDR3 nucleotide sequence: TGTGCCACAGATCAGGGGGATACGCAGTATTTT. The chain is built from TRBV10-3 and TRBJ2-3, with D possibly being TRBD1 (6 bases). Trimming cost V 10 bases and J 6 bases, with 11 bases left between them. The CDR3 totals 11 residues. Germline-derived CDR1 and CDR2 are ENHRY and SYGVKD.

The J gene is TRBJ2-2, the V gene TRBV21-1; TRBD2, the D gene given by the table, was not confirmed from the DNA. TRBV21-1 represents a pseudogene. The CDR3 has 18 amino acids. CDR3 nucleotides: TGTGCCAGCAGCAAAGTGCGATTATGGGGACTACGGGGCGGGGAGCTGTTTTTT. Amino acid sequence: CASSKVRLWGLRGGELFF.

The CDR3 loop is CASSARQFTSYEQYF. CDR3 nucleotides: TGTGCCAGCAGCGCTAGACAGTTTACCTCCTACGAGCAGTACTTC. The rearrangement uses TRBV6-1 and TRBJ2-7; D might be TRBD1 (5 bases). Germline V gene data show CDR1 as MNHNS and CDR2 as SASEGT. Trimming removed 6 bases from V and 0 bases from J, with 15 bases in between. The CDR3 contains 15 residues.

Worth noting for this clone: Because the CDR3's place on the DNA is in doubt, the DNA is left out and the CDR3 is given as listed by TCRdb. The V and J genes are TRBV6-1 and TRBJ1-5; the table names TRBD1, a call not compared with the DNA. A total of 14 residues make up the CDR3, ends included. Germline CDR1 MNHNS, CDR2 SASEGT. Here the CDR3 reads CASSDSTGILAQHF.

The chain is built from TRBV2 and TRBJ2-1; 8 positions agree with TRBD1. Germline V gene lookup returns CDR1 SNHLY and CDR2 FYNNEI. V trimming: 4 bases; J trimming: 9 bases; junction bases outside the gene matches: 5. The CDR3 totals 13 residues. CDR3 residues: CASSATGVSEQFF. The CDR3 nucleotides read TGTGCCAGCAGTGCGACAGGGGTTAGTGAGCAGTTCTTC.

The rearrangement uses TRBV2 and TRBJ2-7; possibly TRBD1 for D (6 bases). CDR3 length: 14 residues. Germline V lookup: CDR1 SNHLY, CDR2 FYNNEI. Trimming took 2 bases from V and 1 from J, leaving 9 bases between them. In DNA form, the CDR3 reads TGTGCCAGCAGTGAATACAGGGTATCCTACGAGCAGTACTTC. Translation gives CASSEYRVSYEQYF. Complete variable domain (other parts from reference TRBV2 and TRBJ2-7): EPEVTQTPSHQVTQMGQEVILRCVPISNHLYFYWYRQILGQKVEFLVSFYNNEISEKSEIFDDQFSVERPDGSNFTLKIRSTKLEDSAMYFCASSEYRVSYEQYFGPGTRLTVT.

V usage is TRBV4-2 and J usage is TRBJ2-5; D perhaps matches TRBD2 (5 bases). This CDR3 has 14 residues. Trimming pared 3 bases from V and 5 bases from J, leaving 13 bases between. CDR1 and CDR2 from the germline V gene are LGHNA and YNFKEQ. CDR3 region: CASSQIGRVETQYF. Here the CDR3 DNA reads TGTGCCAGCAGCCAGATAGGGCGGGTCGAGACCCAGTACTTC.

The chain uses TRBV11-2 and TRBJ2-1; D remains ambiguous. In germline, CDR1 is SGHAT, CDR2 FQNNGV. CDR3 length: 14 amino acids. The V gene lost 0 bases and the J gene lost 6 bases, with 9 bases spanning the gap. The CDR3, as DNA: TGTGCCAGCAGCTTAGAGGGCCAACTCAATGAGCAGTTCTTC. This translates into CASSLEGQLNEQFF.

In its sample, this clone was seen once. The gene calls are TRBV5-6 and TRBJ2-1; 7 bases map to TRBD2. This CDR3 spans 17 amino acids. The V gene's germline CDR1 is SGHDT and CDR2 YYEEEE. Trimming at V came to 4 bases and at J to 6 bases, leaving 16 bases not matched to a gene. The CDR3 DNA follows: TGTGCCAGCAGCCCCGGGCTCCGTGGGGCGGGAGCCAATGAGCAGTTCTTC. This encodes CASSPGLRGAGANEQFF.

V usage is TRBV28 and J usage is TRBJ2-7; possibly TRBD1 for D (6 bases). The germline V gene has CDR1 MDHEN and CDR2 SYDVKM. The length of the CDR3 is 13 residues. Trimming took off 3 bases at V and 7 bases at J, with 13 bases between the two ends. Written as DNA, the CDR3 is TGTGCCAGCAGTTTGGCAGTTACAGGGGAGCAGTACTTC. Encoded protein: CASSLAVTGEQYF.

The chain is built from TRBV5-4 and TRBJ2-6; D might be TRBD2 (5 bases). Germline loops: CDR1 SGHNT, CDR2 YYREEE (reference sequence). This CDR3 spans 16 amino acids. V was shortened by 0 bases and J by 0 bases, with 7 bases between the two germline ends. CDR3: CASSLVGGSGANVLTF. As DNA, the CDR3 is TGTGCCAGCAGCTTGGTTGGAGGCTCTGGGGCCAACGTCCTGACTTTC.

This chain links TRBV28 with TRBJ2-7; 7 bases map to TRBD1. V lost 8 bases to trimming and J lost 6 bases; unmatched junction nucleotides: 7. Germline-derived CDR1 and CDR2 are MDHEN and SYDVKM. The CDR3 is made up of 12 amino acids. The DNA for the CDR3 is TGTGCCAGCGAGACAGGGTCCGGCGAGCAGTACTTC. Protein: CASETGSGEQYF.

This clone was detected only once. CDR3 sequence reads: CASSSTGRGYEQYF. The CDR3 nucleotides are TGTGCCAGTAGTAGTACAGGGAGGGGATACGAGCAGTACTTC. The genes are TRBV19 and TRBJ2-7; the D gene is possibly TRBD2 (7 bases). Germline CDR1 and CDR2: LNHDA and SQIVND (reference sequence). The CDR3 extends over 14 amino acids. Trimming shortened V by 4 bases and J by 4 bases, and 14 bases separated the two germline ends.

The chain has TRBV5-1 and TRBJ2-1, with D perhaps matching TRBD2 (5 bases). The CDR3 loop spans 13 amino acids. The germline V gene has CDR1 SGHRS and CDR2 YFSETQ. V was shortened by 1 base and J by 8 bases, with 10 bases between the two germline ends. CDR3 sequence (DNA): TGCGCCAGCAGCTTGAGAGGGATAGATGAGCAGTTCTTC. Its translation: CASSLRGIDEQFF.

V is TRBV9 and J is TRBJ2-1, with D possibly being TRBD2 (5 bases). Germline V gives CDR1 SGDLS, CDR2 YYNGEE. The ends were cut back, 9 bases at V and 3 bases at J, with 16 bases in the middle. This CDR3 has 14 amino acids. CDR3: CATPGGADYNEQFF. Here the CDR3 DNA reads TGTGCCACGCCCGGTGGAGCGGACTACAATGAGCAGTTCTTC. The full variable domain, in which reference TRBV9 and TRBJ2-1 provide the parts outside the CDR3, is DSGVTQTPKHLITATGQRVTLRCSPRSGDLSVYWYQQSLDQGLQFLIQYYNGEERAKGNILERFSAQQFPDLHSELNLSSLELGDSALYFCATPGGADYNEQFFGPGTRLTVL.

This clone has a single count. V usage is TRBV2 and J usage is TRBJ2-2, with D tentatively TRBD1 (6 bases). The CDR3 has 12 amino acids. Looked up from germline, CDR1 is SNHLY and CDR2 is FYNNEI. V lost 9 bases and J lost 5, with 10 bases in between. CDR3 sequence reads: CARGAGTGELFF. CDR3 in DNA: TGTGCCAGGGGGGCCGGAACCGGGGAGCTGTTTTTT.

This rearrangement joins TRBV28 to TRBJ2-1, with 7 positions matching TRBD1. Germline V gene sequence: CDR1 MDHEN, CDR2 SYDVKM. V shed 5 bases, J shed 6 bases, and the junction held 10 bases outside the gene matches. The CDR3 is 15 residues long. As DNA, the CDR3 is TGTGCCAGCAGTCAAACAGGGGCGCGAGCCAATGAGCAGTTCTTC. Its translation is CASSQTGARANEQFF.

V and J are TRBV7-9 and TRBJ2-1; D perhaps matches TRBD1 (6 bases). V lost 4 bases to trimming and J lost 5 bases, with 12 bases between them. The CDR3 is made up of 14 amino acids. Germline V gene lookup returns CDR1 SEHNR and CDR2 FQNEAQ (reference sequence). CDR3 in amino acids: CASSSGQTNNEQFF. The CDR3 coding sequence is TGTGCCAGCAGCTCCGGACAGACTAACAATGAGCAGTTCTTC.

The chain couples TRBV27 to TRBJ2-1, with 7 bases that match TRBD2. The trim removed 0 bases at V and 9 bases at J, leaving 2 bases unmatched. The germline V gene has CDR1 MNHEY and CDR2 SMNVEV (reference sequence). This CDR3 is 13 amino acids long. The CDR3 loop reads CASSLSVAGEQFF. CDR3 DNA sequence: TGTGCCAGCAGTTTATCCGTAGCGGGTGAGCAGTTCTTC.

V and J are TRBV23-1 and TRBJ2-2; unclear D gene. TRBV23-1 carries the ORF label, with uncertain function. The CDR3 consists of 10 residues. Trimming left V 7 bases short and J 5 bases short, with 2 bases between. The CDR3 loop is CASTTGELFF. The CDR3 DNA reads TGCGCCAGCACTACCGGGGAGCTGTTTTTT.

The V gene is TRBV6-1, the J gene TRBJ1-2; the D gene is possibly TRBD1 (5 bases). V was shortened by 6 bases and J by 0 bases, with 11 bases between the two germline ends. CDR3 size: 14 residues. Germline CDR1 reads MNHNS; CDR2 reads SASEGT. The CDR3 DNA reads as TGTGCCAGCAGGGCTTTAGGGGCTAACTATGGCTACACCTTC. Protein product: CASRALGANYGYTF.

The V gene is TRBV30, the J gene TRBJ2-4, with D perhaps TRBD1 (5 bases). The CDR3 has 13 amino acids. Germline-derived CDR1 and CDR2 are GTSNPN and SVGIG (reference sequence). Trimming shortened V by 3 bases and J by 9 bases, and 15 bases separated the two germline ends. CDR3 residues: CAWSPRRDTIQYF. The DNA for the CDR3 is TGTGCCTGGAGCCCCCGCAGGGATACCATTCAGTACTTC.

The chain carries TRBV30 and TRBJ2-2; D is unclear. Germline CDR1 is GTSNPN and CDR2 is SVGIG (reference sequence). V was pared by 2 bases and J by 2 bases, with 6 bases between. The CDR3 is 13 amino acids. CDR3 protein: CAWSRDNTGELFF. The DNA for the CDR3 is TGTGCCTGGAGTCGCGATAACACCGGGGAGCTGTTTTTT.